This T cell receptor (beta chain) was obtained from a study of shared clonotypes between healthy human individuals. Study-wide findings and caveats: The sharing of about 5.3% of naive CD4 clonotypes was seen across a handful of donors.

Comment on this clone: Its cognate antigen is unknown.

Cells designated naive CD8 were CD45RO-negative and were positively selected for CCR7, with terminally differentiated effector memory CD45RA+ cells excluded. Genomic DNA belonging to each subset was distributed in equal measure over several immunoSEQ plates. Method: immunoSEQ multiplex PCR; TCRdb's copy keeps in-frame clones and lacks some. The table has about 2.1 million clones, about 93% seen once; the top ten hold 1.5% to 2%. Germline assignment: CDR1 SGDLS and CDR2 YYNGEE. The CDR3 covers 15 residues. Trimming took 3 bases from V and 3 from J; bases not matched to a gene: 9. The chain recombines TRBV9 with TRBJ2-7; TRBD2 agrees at 7 bases. The sample comprised naive CD8+ T cells from PBMCs. This receptor was identified in a young man in good health. Some clones in this sample may be carry-over from other donors' samples. In DNA, the CDR3 is TGTGCCAGCAGCGCTTCGACTAGCTCCCTCTACGAGCAGTACTTC. It codes for CASSASTSSLYEQYF.